This paragraph covers one T cell receptor beta chain sequence. Antigen unknown. This entry belongs to a study of T cells in Graves' hyperthyroidism and ophthalmopathy. Study findings and constraints: Ophthalmopathy was identified by the model a median about 6.4 months ahead of onset.

TCR beta CDR3 sequences were amplified from RNA transcripts. HTBI primers drove first-round RT-PCR of the TCR CDR3. TCRdb recomputed calls from the multiplex PCR reads with MiXCR, one row per CDR3 protein. This table holds about 640,000 distinct CDR3 sequences, around 20% found once. Trimming left V 0 bases short and J 1 base short, with 15 bases between. The germline gives CDR1 LGHNT, CDR2 FRNRAP. This CDR3 region has 17 residues. The chain recombines TRBV12-5 with TRBJ1-2, with D perhaps matching TRBD1 (5 bases). The TCR sequence derives from a man aged 25 to 40 with Graves' ophthalmopathy. Specimen: blood. CDR3 loop: CASGLVDLGDLNYGYTF. CDR3 sequence (DNA): TGTGCTAGTGGTTTGGTGGATCTAGGGGACCTTAACTATGGCTACACCTTC.